The present T cell receptor (beta chain) was sequenced within a study of shared clonotypes between healthy human individuals. Findings and caveats of the study: The small donor group covered limited genetic and exposure diversity. Shared clonotypes: about 5% naive CD4, 3.5% to 4% naive CD8, 2.3% memory CD4, approximately 0.4% memory CD8. On the whole, naive subsets had larger estimated richness than memory subsets had.

The V and J ends lost 1 base and 0 bases respectively, with 12 bases between them. The CDR3 runs 16 residues. Germline CDR1 LGHNA, CDR2 YNFKEQ. It was CD45RO-negative cells, positively selected for CCR7, that made up naive CD8 cells, with terminally differentiated effector memory CD45RA+ cells excluded. Donation came from healthy HIV-negative adults that had no recent acute infections or vaccinations. The method was immunoSEQ multiplex PCR; TCRdb's version includes in-frame clones alone and lacks a portion of them. The sample has more than 550,000 clones, 90% to 95% seen once. Comment on this clone: Its antigen remains unknown.

The chain links TRBV4-2 to TRBJ2-5; D is unclear. Material: naive CD8+ T cells sorted from blood. The receptor was isolated from a man aged 25 to 40 in good health. The CDR3 loop reads CASSQVSELYQETQYF. CDR3 DNA sequence: TGTGCCAGCAGCCAAGTTTCGGAACTGTACCAAGAGACCCAGTACTTC.